A single sample is the source of the 21 T cell receptor beta chains below, sequenced in a study of T cell repertoires in aging, cancer and after chemotherapy (dated by TCRdb to about 2019). Sequencing was performed on an Illumina MiSeq. Rearranged TRB sequences spanning V, D and J segments were amplified by multiplex touch-down PCR using a mixed TRB-A/B primer pool. Using fastp trimming at Q25 and MiXCR clonotype assembly, TCRdb reanalyzed the public sequencing data and kept in-frame beta chains. Identical CDR3 protein sequences are pooled into one entry, listed with their most common genes and DNA. The sample contains roughly 3,100 distinct CDR3 sequences, 25% to 35% of them found a single time. The ten largest account for approximately 9.1% of the sample. Instead of sorted cells or RNA, genomic DNA extracted from peripheral blood served as the source for amplifying TCR beta rearrangements. Sequenced sample: blood. The origin of the receptors is a human donor with a solid tumor.

CDR3 sequence: CASSHGQGANEKLFF. CDR3 sequence (DNA): TGCGCCAGCAGCCATGGGCAGGGGGCTAATGAAAAACTGTTTTTT. This chain connects TRBV4-3 to TRBJ1-4; 7 positions agree with TRBD1. This CDR3 contains 15 residues. The V gene's germline CDR1 is LGHNA and CDR2 YSLEER. The V gene end was trimmed by 3 bases and the J gene end by 3 bases; junction bases not matched to a gene: 4.

Written as DNA, the CDR3 is TGTGCCAGCGACCCCGGGACCCTCTACTTC. This gives the protein CASDPGTLYF. The V and J genes are TRBV6-5 and TRBJ2-7, with D perhaps being TRBD1 or TRBD2 (5 bases each). Germline lookup yields CDR1 MNHEY and CDR2 SVGAGI. The CDR3 is 10 residues long. The V gene lost 8 bases and the J gene lost 13 bases, with 15 bases spanning the gap.

This clonotype is categorized as medium-sized. The gene calls are TRBV19 and TRBJ1-1; no definite D call. V was cut by 8 bases and J by 0 bases, with 13 bases left in between. CDR3 length: 14 residues. Germline V gene lookup returns CDR1 LNHDA and CDR2 SQIVND (reference sequence). CDR3 DNA: TGTGCCAGTCGGTGGCAGGCGATGAACACTGAAGCTTTCTTT. This translates into CASRWQAMNTEAFF. Full variable domain (outside the CDR3, taken from reference TRBV19 and TRBJ1-1): DGGITQSPKYLFRKEGQNVTLSCEQNLNHDAMYWYRQDPGQGLRLIYYSQIVNDFQKGDIAEGYSVSREKKESFPLTVTSAQKNPTAFYLCASRWQAMNTEAFFGQGTRLTVV.

DNA of the CDR3: TGTGCCAGCAGCGGCGGGACCAAGAATGGCTACAATGAGCAGTTCTTC. Translating gives CASSGGTKNGYNEQFF. The rearrangement uses TRBV5-6 and TRBJ2-1; weak D call: TRBD2 (6 bases). Trimming removed 4 bases from V and 3 bases from J, with 17 bases in between. The CDR3 consists of 16 residues. Germline assignment: CDR1 SGHDT and CDR2 YYEEEE. The full variable domain, in which reference TRBV5-6 and TRBJ2-1 provide the parts outside the CDR3, is DAGVTQSPTHLIKTRGQQVTLRCSPKSGHDTVSWYQQALGQGPQFIFQYYEEEERQRGNFPDRFSGHQFPNYSSELNVNALLLGDSALYLCASSGGTKNGYNEQFFGPGTRLTVL.

By share of the sample, this clonotype is medium-sized. The rearrangement links TRBV6-2 or TRBV6-3 to TRBJ2-1, with D unclear. Deletions cut 0 bases from V and 9 bases from J, with 9 bases between. This CDR3 is 13 amino acids long. Germline CDR1 is MNHEY and CDR2 is SVGEGT. CDR3 amino acids: CASSYSMAAEQFF. The CDR3 bases are TGTGCCAGCAGTTACTCGATGGCTGCTGAGCAGTTCTTC.

By frequency in the sample, this clonotype is medium-sized. The rearrangement uses TRBV12-3 or TRBV12-4 and TRBJ2-7; the D is unclear. Trimming left V 3 bases short and J 0 bases short, with 9 bases between. The CDR3 is 14 residues long. CDR3 DNA: TGTGCCAGCAGTTTTTTGGGTCCCTCCTACGAGCAGTACTTC. This encodes CASSFLGPSYEQYF.

There are a few counts of this clonotype. This CDR3 is CASTPRTESAFF. The CDR3 DNA reads as TGTGCCAGCACTCCGCGGACAGAGAGCGCTTTCTTT. The V gene is TRBV6-2 or TRBV6-3, the J gene TRBJ1-1; D is perhaps TRBD1 (6 bases). V lost 7 bases to trimming and J lost 11 bases, with 17 bases between them. The CDR3 is made up of 12 amino acids. Germline V gene data show CDR1 as MNHEY and CDR2 as SVGEGT.

The genes are TRBV20-1 and TRBJ1-5, with 10 bases matching TRBD1. The V gene end was trimmed by 0 bases and the J gene end by 3 bases; junction bases not matched to a gene: 2. Germline CDR1 DFQATT, CDR2 SNEGSKA (reference sequence). The CDR3 is 15 residues long. Here the CDR3 DNA reads TGCAGTGCTAGAGAAGGACAGGGGGACAATCAGCCCCAGCATTTT. It codes for CSAREGQGDNQPQHF.

Relative to its sample, this clonotype is medium-sized. This chain connects TRBV30 to TRBJ2-7; D possibly corresponds to TRBD2 (7 bases). V was clipped by 0 bases and J by 5 bases, with 17 bases between them. The CDR3 runs to 15 residues. Germline CDR1 reads GTSNPN; CDR2 reads SVGIG (reference sequence). CDR3 loop: CAWSVKRGGVHEQYF. Here the CDR3 DNA reads TGTGCCTGGAGTGTAAAAAGGGGGGGAGTGCACGAGCAGTACTTC.

J is TRBJ1-5 and V is TRBV6-4; possible D gene TRBD1, 5 bases. V was clipped by 3 bases and J by 3 bases, with 18 bases between them. The length of the CDR3 is 17 residues. The V gene's germline CDR1 is MRHNA and CDR2 SNTAGT. The CDR3 protein is CASSEPIDRIHNQPQHF. DNA for the CDR3: TGTGCCAGCAGTGAACCCATAGACAGAATCCACAATCAGCCCCAGCATTTT.

By sample share, this clonotype is medium-sized. The CDR3 sequence is CAYIPGTGREQYF. The CDR3 nucleotides read TGTGCCTACATTCCCGGGACAGGGCGCGAGCAGTACTTC. The rearrangement links TRBV30 to TRBJ2-7; 9 bases are a match to TRBD1. The CDR3 is made up of 13 amino acids. In germline, CDR1 is GTSNPN, CDR2 SVGIG (reference sequence). Losses at the gene ends were 7 bases for V and 6 bases for J; bases not matched to a gene: 10.

The count of this clonotype is one. The chain uses TRBV5-6 and TRBJ1-6; 9 bases match TRBD1. Germline V gene lookup returns CDR1 SGHDT and CDR2 YYEEEE. V was clipped by 2 bases and J by 11 bases; unmatched bases: 11. The CDR3 totals 16 residues. The CDR3 sequence: CASSFPGQGLIAPLHF. CDR3 sequence (DNA): TGTGCCAGCAGCTTCCCGGGACAGGGTTTAATCGCACCCCTCCACTTT.

This clonotype is deemed medium-sized. The V gene is TRBV19, the J gene TRBJ1-4; no reliable D call. The CDR3 contains 16 residues. V lost 3 bases, J lost 3 bases, and 14 bases lay in between. CDR1 and CDR2 (germline): LNHDA, SQIVND (reference sequence). The DNA of the CDR3 is TGTGCCAGTAGTATGGGTCCGGGAACAGCTAATGAAAAACTGTTTTTT. The encoded protein is CASSMGPGTANEKLFF.

The J gene is TRBJ1-5, the V gene TRBV28; D ambiguous. Trimming cost V 3 bases and J 4 bases, with 10 bases left between them. The CDR3 loop spans 14 amino acids. The V gene's germline CDR1 is MDHEN and CDR2 SYDVKM. The CDR3 nucleotides are TGTGCCAGCAGTTTGGTAAGCATAAATCAGCCCCAGCATTTT. Encoded protein: CASSLVSINQPQHF.

As for this clonotype: With a much larger clone just one base away, this may be a read error. This chain connects TRBV10-3 to TRBJ2-3; a possible D gene is TRBD1 (5 bases). The germline V gene encodes CDR1 ENHRY and CDR2 SYGVKD. CDR3 size: 16 residues. The V end was cut by 5 bases, the J end by 5 bases, with 20 bases between. The CDR3 spells CAISYPQGQVQDTQYF. Written as DNA, the CDR3 is TGTGCCATCAGTTACCCTCAGGGCCAGGTACAAGATACGCAGTATTTT.

The V call is TRBV12-3 or TRBV12-4, the J call TRBJ1-2, with 9 positions matching TRBD1. With V trimmed by 5 bases and J by 4 bases, 5 bases remained unmatched. The CDR3 is 14 residues long. CDR3 sequence: CASSHTTGGYGYTF. CDR3 nucleotide sequence: TGTGCCAGCAGTCACACGACAGGGGGCTATGGCTACACCTTC.

CDR3 in DNA: TGTGCCAGCAGCCCAAGCAGCAGGTCCCTCGCTTTCTTT. The encoded protein is CASSPSSRSLAFF. This rearrangement joins TRBV11-1 to TRBJ1-1, with D hard to call. Germline assignment: CDR1 SGHAT and CDR2 FQDESV (reference sequence). CDR3 length: 13 amino acids. The V end lost 5 bases, the J end lost 11 bases, and 18 bases lay between the germline ends. The entire variable domain, with the rest obtained from reference TRBV11-1 and TRBJ1-1, is as follows: EAEVAQSPRYKITEKSQAVAFWCDPISGHATLYWYRQILGQGPELLVQFQDESVVDDSQLPKDRFSAERLKGVDSTLKIQPAELGDSAMYLCASSPSSRSLAFFGQGTRLTVV.

By frequency in the sample, this clonotype is medium-sized. The V gene is TRBV6-5, the J gene TRBJ2-7; D unresolved. V was cut by 7 bases and J by 3 bases, with 10 bases left in between. Germline loops: CDR1 MNHEY, CDR2 SVGAGI. This CDR3 spans 12 amino acids. The DNA of the CDR3 is TGTGCCAGCACCGACGGCTACTACGAGCAGTACTTC. Its translation: CASTDGYYEQYF.

The rearrangement links TRBV12-3 or TRBV12-4 to TRBJ2-1; D may be TRBD2 (5 bases). V was clipped by 5 bases and J by 7 bases, with 12 bases between them. CDR3 length: 13 residues. CDR3 in amino acids: CASSRTGVNEQFF. The DNA for the CDR3 is TGTGCCAGCAGTCGGACTGGAGTTAATGAGCAGTTCTTC.

By sample share, this clonotype is large (0.1 to 1%). The chain recombines TRBV19 with TRBJ2-1, with TRBD2 matching over 12 bases. CDR1 and CDR2 (germline): LNHDA, SQIVND (reference sequence). The CDR3 spans 15 residues. The trim removed 5 bases at V and 8 bases at J, leaving 7 bases unmatched. The CDR3 DNA is TGTGCCAGTAGTCAGACTAGCGGGAGTCTTGATGAGCAGTTCTTC. Its translation is CASSQTSGSLDEQFF.

This clonotype qualifies as medium-sized (0.01 to 0.1%). The V gene is TRBV19, the J gene TRBJ2-4, with TRBD2 as a possible D gene (6 bases). The V gene lost 9 bases and the J gene lost 0 bases, with 9 bases spanning the gap. The CDR3 length is 13 residues. Per the germline V gene, CDR1 is LNHDA and CDR2 is SQIVND (reference sequence). In DNA, the CDR3 is TGTGCCAGCGGGGGTTCAGCCAAAAACATTCAGTACTTC. Amino acids: CASGGSAKNIQYF.